This TCR beta chain was identified in a study of PD-L1 blockade in urothelial cancer. At the level of the study: Median T cell yield from blood was approximately 130,000.

Some clones are missing from TCRdb's copy, which holds only in-frame ones; the method was immunoSEQ multiplex PCR. The sample lists approximately 100,000 clones; about 91% were seen once. The CDR3 is made up of 14 amino acids. Trimming left V 4 bases short and J 4 bases short, with 13 bases between. Per germline, CDR1 SGDLS and CDR2 YYNGEE. The receptor was derived from a woman of 80 years or more with urothelial cancer. The chain uses TRBV9 and TRBJ2-3; possible D gene TRBD1, 5 bases. The source was PBMCs, collected around atezolizumab (anti-PD-L1) treatment. CDR3 loop: CASSFAQGADTQYF. DNA of the CDR3: TGTGCCAGCAGCTTCGCCCAAGGGGCAGATACGCAGTATTTT.